This T cell receptor (beta chain) was sequenced during a study of multiple sclerosis patients with progressive multifocal leukoencephalopathy. Profiling relied on immunoSEQ multiplex PCR, and the TCRdb table lists in-frame clones only, not all of them. The table has fewer than 35,000 clones, about 89% seen once. Documented time point: before natalizumab initiation. Germline V gene data show CDR1 as SGHTA and CDR2 as FQGNSA. This CDR3 contains 11 residues. Trimming took 5 bases from V and 7 from J, leaving 8 bases between them. The source is a human donor with multiple sclerosis. The rearrangement uses TRBV7-2 and TRBJ1-1; D gene ambiguous. Sequencing was carried out using PBMCs. In nucleotides, the CDR3 is TGTGCCAGCAGCCACCAGAATGAAGCTTTCTTT. Translation: CASSHQNEAFF.